This T cell receptor beta chain was observed in a study of PD-1 blockade in classical Hodgkin lymphoma. About the research overall: A 3 mg/kg intravenous dose of nivolumab was received by patients every 2 weeks.

There was relapse after autologous stem cell transplantation in every patient, and there was variation in brentuximab vedotin exposure. Study-wide results and caveats: Individuals initiating nivolumab under 1 year after ASCT were excluded. The CD4+ diversity rise by C4D1 was clearest in complete responders.

As concerns this clone: Its antigen is not known.

Produced via immunoSEQ multiplex PCR; TCRdb's table is partial and in-frame only. The sample holds about 30,000 clones, less than 80% seen once. This clonotype was sampled from a human donor with classical Hodgkin lymphoma. The sample was peripheral blood mononuclear cells (PBMCs), taken before the second cycle of nivolumab.

CDR3 nucleotide sequence: TGTGCCAGCATGAGGACAGGATTCGGATATGGCTACACCTTC. Amino acids: CASMRTGFGYGYTF. The V gene is TRBV2, the J gene TRBJ1-2; 7 nucleotides agree with TRBD1. The CDR3 consists of 14 residues. The germline gives CDR1 SNHLY, CDR2 FYNNEI. Trimming cost V 7 bases and J 5 bases; bases outside gene matches: 10.